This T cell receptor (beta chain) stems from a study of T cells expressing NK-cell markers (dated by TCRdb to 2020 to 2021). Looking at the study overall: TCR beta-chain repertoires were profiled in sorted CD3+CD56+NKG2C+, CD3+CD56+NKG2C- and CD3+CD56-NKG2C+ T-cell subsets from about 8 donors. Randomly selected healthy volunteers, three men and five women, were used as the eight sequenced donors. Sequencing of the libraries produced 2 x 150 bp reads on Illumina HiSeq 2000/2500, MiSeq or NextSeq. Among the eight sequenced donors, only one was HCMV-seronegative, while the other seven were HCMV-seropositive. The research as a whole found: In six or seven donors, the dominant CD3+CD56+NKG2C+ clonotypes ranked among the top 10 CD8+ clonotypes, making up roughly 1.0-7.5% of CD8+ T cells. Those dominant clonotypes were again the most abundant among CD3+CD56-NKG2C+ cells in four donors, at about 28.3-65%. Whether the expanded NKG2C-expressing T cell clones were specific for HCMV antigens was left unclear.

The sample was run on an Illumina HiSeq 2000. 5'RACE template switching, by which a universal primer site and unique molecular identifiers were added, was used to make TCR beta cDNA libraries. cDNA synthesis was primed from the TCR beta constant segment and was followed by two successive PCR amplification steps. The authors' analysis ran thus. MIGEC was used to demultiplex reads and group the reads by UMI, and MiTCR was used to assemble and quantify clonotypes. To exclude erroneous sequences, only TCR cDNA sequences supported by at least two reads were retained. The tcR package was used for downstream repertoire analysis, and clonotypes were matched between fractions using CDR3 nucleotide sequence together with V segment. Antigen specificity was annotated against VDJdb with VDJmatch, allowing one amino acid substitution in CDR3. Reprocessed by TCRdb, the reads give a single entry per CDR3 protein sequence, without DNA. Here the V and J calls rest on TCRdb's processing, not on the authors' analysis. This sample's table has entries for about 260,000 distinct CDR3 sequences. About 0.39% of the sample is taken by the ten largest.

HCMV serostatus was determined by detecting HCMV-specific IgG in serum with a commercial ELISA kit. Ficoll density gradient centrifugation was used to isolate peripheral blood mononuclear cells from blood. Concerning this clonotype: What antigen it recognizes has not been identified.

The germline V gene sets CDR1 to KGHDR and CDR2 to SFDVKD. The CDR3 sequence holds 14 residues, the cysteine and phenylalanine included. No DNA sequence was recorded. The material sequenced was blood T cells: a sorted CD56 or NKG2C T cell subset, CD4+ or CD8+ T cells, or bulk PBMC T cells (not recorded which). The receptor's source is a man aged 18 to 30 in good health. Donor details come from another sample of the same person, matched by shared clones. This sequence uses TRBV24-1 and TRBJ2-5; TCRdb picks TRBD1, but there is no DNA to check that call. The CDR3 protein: CATSDPQGTETQYF.